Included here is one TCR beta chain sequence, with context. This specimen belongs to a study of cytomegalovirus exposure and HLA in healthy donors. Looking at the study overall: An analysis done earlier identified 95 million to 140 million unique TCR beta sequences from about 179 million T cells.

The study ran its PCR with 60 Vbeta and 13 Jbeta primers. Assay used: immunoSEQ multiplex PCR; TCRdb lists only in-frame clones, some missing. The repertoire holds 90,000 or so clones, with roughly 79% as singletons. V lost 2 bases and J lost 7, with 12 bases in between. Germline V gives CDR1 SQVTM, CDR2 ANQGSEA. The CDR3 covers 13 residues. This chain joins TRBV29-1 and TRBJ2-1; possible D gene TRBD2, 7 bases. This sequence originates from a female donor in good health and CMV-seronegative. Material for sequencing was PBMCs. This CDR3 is CSVERGARNEQFF. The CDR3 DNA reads TGCAGCGTTGAACGGGGGGCGCGAAATGAGCAGTTCTTC.